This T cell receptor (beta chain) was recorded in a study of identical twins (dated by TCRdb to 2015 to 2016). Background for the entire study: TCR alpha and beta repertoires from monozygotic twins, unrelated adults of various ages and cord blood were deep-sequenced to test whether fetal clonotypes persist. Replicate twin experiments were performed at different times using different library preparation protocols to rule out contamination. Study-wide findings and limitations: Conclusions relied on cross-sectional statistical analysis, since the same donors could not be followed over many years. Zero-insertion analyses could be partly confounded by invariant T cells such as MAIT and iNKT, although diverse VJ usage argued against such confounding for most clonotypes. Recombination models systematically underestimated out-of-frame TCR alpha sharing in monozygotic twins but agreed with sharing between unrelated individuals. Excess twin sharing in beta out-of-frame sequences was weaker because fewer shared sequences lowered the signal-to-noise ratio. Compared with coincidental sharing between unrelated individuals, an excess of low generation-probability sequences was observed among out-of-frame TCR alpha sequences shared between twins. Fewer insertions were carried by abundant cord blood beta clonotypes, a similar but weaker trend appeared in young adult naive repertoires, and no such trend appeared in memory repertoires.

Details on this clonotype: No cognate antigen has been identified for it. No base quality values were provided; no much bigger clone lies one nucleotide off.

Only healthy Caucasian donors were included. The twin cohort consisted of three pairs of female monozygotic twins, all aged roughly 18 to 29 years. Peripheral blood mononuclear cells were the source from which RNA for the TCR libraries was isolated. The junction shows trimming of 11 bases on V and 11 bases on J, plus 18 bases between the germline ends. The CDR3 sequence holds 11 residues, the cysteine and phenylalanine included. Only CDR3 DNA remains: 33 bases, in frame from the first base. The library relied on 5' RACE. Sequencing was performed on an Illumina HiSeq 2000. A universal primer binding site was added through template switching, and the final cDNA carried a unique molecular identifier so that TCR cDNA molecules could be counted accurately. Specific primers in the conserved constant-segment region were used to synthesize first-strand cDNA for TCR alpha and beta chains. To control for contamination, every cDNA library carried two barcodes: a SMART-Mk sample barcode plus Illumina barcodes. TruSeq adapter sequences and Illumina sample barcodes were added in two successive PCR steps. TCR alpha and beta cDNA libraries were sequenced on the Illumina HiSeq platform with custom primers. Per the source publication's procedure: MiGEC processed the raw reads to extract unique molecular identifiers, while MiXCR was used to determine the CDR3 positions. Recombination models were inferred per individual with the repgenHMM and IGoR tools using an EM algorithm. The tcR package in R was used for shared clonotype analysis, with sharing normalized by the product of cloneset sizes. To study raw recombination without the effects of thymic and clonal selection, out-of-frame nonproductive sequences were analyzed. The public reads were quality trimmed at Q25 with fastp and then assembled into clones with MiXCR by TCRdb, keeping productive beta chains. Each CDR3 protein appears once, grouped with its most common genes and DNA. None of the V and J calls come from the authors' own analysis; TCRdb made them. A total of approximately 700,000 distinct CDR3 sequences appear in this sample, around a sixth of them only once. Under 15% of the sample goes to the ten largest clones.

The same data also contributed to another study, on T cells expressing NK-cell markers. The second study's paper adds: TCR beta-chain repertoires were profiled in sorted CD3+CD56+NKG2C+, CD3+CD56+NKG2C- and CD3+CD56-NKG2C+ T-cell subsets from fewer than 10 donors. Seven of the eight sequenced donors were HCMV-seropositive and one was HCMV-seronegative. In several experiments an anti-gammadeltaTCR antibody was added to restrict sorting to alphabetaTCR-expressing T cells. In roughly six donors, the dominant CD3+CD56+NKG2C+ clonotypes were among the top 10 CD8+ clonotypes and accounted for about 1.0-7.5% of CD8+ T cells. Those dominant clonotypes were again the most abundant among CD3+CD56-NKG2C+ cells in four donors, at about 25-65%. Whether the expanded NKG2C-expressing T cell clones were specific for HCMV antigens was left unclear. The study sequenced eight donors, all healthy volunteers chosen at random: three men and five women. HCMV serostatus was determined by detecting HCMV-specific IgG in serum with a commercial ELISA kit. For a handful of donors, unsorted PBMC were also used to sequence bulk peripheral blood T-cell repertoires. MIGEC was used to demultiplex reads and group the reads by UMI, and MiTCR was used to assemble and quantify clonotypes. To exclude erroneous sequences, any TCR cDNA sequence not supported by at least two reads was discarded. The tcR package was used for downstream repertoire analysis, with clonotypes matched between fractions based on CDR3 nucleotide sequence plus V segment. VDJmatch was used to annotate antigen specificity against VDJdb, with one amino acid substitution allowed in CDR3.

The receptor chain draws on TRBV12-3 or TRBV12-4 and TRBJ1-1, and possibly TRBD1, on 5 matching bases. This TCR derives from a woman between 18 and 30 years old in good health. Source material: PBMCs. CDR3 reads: CAVIGGPDAFF. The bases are TGTGCCGTCATCGGGGGACCGGACGCTTTCTTT.